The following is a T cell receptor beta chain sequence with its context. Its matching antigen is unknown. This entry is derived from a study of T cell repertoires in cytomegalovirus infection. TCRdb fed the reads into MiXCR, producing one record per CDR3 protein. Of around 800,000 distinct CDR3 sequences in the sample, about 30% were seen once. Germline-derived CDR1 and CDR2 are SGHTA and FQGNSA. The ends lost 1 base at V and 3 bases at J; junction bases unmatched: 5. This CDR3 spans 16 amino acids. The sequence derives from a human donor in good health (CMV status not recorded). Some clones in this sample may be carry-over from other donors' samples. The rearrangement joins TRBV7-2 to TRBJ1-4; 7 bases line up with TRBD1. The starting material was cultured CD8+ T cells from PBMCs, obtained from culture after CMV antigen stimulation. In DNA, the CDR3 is TGTGCCAGCAGCTTAGGAGCAGGACAGGCTAATGAAAAACTGTTTTTT. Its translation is CASSLGAGQANEKLFF.